Listed below are T cell receptor beta chains from one sample, sequenced in a study of T cells in Graves' hyperthyroidism and ophthalmopathy. Using its own MiXCR run on the multiplex PCR reads, TCRdb lists one record per CDR3 protein. The sample lists 300,000 to 350,000 distinct CDR3 sequences, 14% occurring once. The sample taken for sequencing was blood. All receptors come from a woman aged 25 to 39 with Graves' hyperthyroidism. CDR3s include the opening cysteine and the closing phenylalanine or tryptophan. A D gene is named only where the DNA matches it firmly. Size is stated for part of the rows, as once, few or many counts, or as a class when the clone is expanded.

>TRBD2|TRBJ2-3|12|TRBV7-2|many
TGTGCCAGCCGACTAGCAACAGATACGCAGTATTTT
CASRLATDTQYF
>-|TRBJ2-5|10|TRBV20-1|many
TGCAGTGTAGCCAGCGAGACCCAGTACTTC
CSVASETQYF
>-|TRBJ2-1|12|TRBV3-1|many
TGTGCCAGCAGCCAGGTTCTGAATGAGCAGTTCTTC
CASSQVLNEQFF
>TRBD2|TRBJ2-1|16|TRBV12-3/TRBV12-4|many
TGTGCCAGCAATCCGGAAGCGGGAGCGATGTACAATGAGCAGTTCTTC
CASNPEAGAMYNEQFF
>-|TRBJ2-5|13|TRBV29-1|few
TGCAGCGTTCAGAGGGGAGTGCAAGAGACCCAGTACTTC
CSVQRGVQETQYF
>TRBD1|TRBJ2-4|16|TRBV4-3|-
TGCGCCAGCCTCTCGCGGGACAGGGGGACCAAAAACATTCAGTACTTC
CASLSRDRGTKNIQYF
>TRBD1|TRBJ1-5|15|TRBV6-1|-
TGTGCCAGCAGTCAAGGACAGGGCAGCAATCAGCCCCAGCATTTT
CASSQGQGSNQPQHF
>-|TRBJ1-3|15|TRBV2|many
TGTGCCATCTTACGGGGCGGTAACTCTGGAAACACCATATATTTT
CAILRGGNSGNTIYF
>-|TRBJ2-7|11|TRBV27|many
TGTGATCGTTGCCGGTCCTACGAGCAGTACTTC
CDRCRSYEQYF
>TRBD1|TRBJ2-7|15|TRBV28|many
TGTGCCAGCAGTTTACTATCGACAGGGGCCTACGAGCAGTACTTC
CASSLLSTGAYEQYF
>TRBD1|TRBJ1-2|14|TRBV28|-
TGTGCCAGCAGCCGATCCCCCGGGACAGTTGGCTACACCTTC
CASSRSPGTVGYTF
>-|TRBJ2-4|14|TRBV12-3/TRBV12-4|many
TGTGCCAGCAGTCAGGGACTCACGGGGAGCATTCAGTACTTC
CASSQGLTGSIQYF
>-|TRBJ2-1|14|TRBV3-1|few
TGTGCCAGCAGCTCCCAGCAGGGGTGGAGGGAGCAGTTCTTC
CASSSQQGWREQFF
>-|TRBJ2-7|12|TRBV6-2/TRBV6-3|few
TGTGCCAGCGGACGGGTGACCTACGAGCAGTACTTC
CASGRVTYEQYF
>TRBD1|TRBJ2-5|14|TRBV7-9|-
TGTGCCAGCAGCTGGGACAGGGATCAAGAGACCCAGTACTTC
CASSWDRDQETQYF
>-|TRBJ2-7|14|TRBV5-6|few
TGTGCCAGCAGCTTGTCAGGGCCTCCCTACGAGCAGTACTTC
CASSLSGPPYEQYF
>TRBD2|TRBJ2-1|17|TRBV6-1|many
TGTGCCAGCAGTGAAACTTTAGCGGGAGTCCCCTACAATGAGCAGTTCTTC
CASSETLAGVPYNEQFF
>-|TRBJ2-5|13|TRBV11-2|many
TGTGCCAGCAGCTTAGATGAGGGGAAGACCCAGTACTTC
CASSLDEGKTQYF
>-|TRBJ1-5|20|TRBV6-1|many
TGTGCCAGCACCAAGCGGGTGGGGGGGCGGACAACGGATAGCAATCAGCCCCAGCATTTT
CASTKRVGGRTTDSNQPQHF
>-|TRBJ2-3|14|TRBV12-3/TRBV12-4|many
TGTGCCAGCAGTTTAAACGGGGAAACAGATACGCAGTATTTT
CASSLNGETDTQYF
>-|TRBJ2-3|14|TRBV19|-
TGTGCCAGTAGTATACGGGAGAGAGGAGATACGCAGTATTTT
CASSIRERGDTQYF
>-|TRBJ2-3|15|TRBV15|few
TGTGCCACCAGCAGAGGACGAGGGTACACAGATACGCAGTATTTT
CATSRGRGYTDTQYF
>-|TRBJ1-1|14|TRBV7-8|few
TGTGCCAGCAGCCCCGGGGTCGCGAACACTGAAGCTTTCTTT
CASSPGVANTEAFF
>TRBD1|TRBJ2-1|15|TRBV10-1|many
TGCGCCAGCACCCCGGGGACAGGGAATCGCAATGAGCAGTTCTTC
CASTPGTGNRNEQFF
>TRBD2|TRBJ2-1|16|TRBV6-1|many
TGTGCCAGCAGCGCCAGGACTAGCGGGAGTGGCAATGAGCAGTTCTTC
CASSARTSGSGNEQFF
>TRBD1|TRBJ1-1|16|TRBV28|many
TGTGCCAGCAGTTTATTCTCGACAGGGGGAACCTCTGAAGCTTTCTTT
CASSLFSTGGTSEAFF
>TRBD1|TRBJ2-1|16|TRBV5-1|-
TGCGCCAGCAGCATATCGTGGACAGGGGGTTTCAATGAGCAGTTCTTC
CASSISWTGGFNEQFF
>-|TRBJ2-7|14|TRBV20-1|-
TGCAGGATGATACAGGGACCGTCGATTGGGGAGCAGTACTTC
CRMIQGPSIGEQYF
>-|TRBJ1-5|12|TRBV20-1|many
TGCAGTGCTAGGGCAGGAAATCAGCCCCAGCATTTT
CSARAGNQPQHF
>-|TRBJ2-3|16|TRBV11-2|many
TGTGCCAGCAGCTTAGGGGGGGCACGGAACACAGATACGCAGTATTTT
CASSLGGARNTDTQYF
>-|TRBJ2-5|13|TRBV5-5|-
TGTGCCAGCACCCCCCCAAACCAAGAGACCCAGTACTTC
CASTPPNQETQYF
>TRBD1|TRBJ1-5|15|TRBV2|many
TGTGCCAGCAGTTTGACAGGGACGGGCAATCAGCCCCAGCATTTT
CASSLTGTGNQPQHF
>-|TRBJ2-5|13|TRBV27|many
TGTGCCAGCAGTCAAAGATCCAAAGAGACCCAGTACTTC
CASSQRSKETQYF
>TRBD2|TRBJ2-1|15|TRBV12-3/TRBV12-4|many
TGTGCCAGCCTAGGGGCGGGAGGCCAATACAATGAGCAGTTCTTC
CASLGAGGQYNEQFF
>-|TRBJ2-7|13|TRBV5-5|few
TGTGCCAGCAGCGGCCAGAGCTCCTACGAGCAGTACTTC
CASSGQSSYEQYF
>-|TRBJ1-1|14|TRBV12-3/TRBV12-4|many
TGTGCCAGCAGTTTAGTCTGGACAAACACTGAAGCTTTCTTT
CASSLVWTNTEAFF
>-|TRBJ2-1|13|TRBV30|-
TGTGCCTGGAGTGCTAGCCACTACAATGAGCAGTTCTTC
CAWSASHYNEQFF
>-|TRBJ2-2|16|TRBV7-6|-
TGTGCCAGCAGCTTATCGCCCCGTATAGGTGCCGGGGAGCCGTTTTTT
CASSLSPRIGAGEPFF
>-|TRBJ1-6|14|TRBV15|many
TGTGCCACCAGCAGAGATCGGAGAAGCTCACCCCTCCACTTT
CATSRDRRSSPLHF
>TRBD1|TRBJ2-5|15|TRBV11-1|-
TGTGCCAGCAGCTCCAAACCCGACAGGGCGGAGACCCAGTACTTC
CASSSKPDRAETQYF
>-|TRBJ1-5|15|TRBV6-2/TRBV6-3|many
TGTGCCAGCAGTTACGGCCGGACAGCGAATCAGCCCCAGCATTTT
CASSYGRTANQPQHF
>-|TRBJ2-7|17|TRBV6-1|few
TGTGCCAGCAGTCCCGCAAGTCGCCGGGACCGGTCCTACGAGCAGTACTTC
CASSPASRRDRSYEQYF
>-|TRBJ1-4|15|TRBV4-1|few
TGCGCCAGCAGCCAAATTCGGCAGGGGTATGAAAAACTGTTTTTT
CASSQIRQGYEKLFF
>-|TRBJ2-2|12|TRBV29-1|many
TGCAGCGGAGGGGATTACACCGGGGAGCTGTTTTTT
CSGGDYTGELFF
>-|TRBJ1-3|15|TRBV15|many
TGTGCCACCAGCAGAGACATGGGAATGGGGAACACCATATATTTT
CATSRDMGMGNTIYF
>-|TRBJ2-5|15|TRBV3-1|many
TGTGCCAGCAGCCAAGATTTAACGGATAAAGAGACCCAGTACTTC
CASSQDLTDKETQYF
>-|TRBJ1-2|10|TRBV20-1|many
TGCAGTGCTAGTGGGGGCGGCTACACCTTC
CSASGGGYTF
>TRBD1|TRBJ1-2|14|TRBV20-1|few
TGCAGTGCTAGAGACCCCGGGACAGGGTTAGGCTACACCTTC
CSARDPGTGLGYTF
>-|TRBJ1-5|13|TRBV3-1|-
TGTGCCAGCAGCCAAGATCTCCGTCAGCCCCAGCATTTT
CASSQDLRQPQHF
>TRBD1|TRBJ1-4|13|TRBV7-2|few
TGTGCCAGCAGCCCGGACAGGGCGTTAAAACTGTTTTTT
CASSPDRALKLFF
>-|TRBJ1-2|13|TRBV2|many
TGTGCCAGCGAAAGGGAGGAGAGCTATGGCTACACCTTC
CASEREESYGYTF
>-|TRBJ1-4|16|TRBV15|-
TGTGCCACCAGCAGAGGGCGGACCGCAACTAATGAAAAACTGTTTTTT
CATSRGRTATNEKLFF
>-|TRBJ1-1|15|TRBV19|few
TGTGCCAGTACCCCCCCGGGCTACAAGAACACTGAAGCTTTCTTT
CASTPPGYKNTEAFF